Below are 32 T cell receptor beta chains sequenced from a single sample in a study of cytomegalovirus exposure and HLA in healthy donors. In the PCR, 60 Vbeta and 13 Jbeta primers were used. The table came from immunoSEQ multiplex PCR; TCRdb's copy has only in-frame clones and leaves some out. The data hold 190,000 or so clones, with over 75% observed a single time. The specimen was PBMCs. The receptors derive from a boy aged 2 to 10 in good health and CMV-seronegative.

The rearrangement links TRBV7-3 to TRBJ1-1, with 8 bases identical to TRBD1. The length of the CDR3 is 15 residues. The V and J ends lost 5 bases and 3 bases, in that order; junction bases with no gene match: 8. Germline V gene sequence: CDR1 SGHTA, CDR2 FQGTGA. The CDR3 here is CASSPSPGGHTEAFF. As DNA, the CDR3 is TGTGCCAGCAGCCCCTCTCCAGGGGGCCACACTGAAGCTTTCTTT.

The CDR3 DNA sequence: TGTGCCAGCAGTTACTCCGGTCCCCGCGAGCAGTACTTC. This translates into CASSYSGPREQYF. The rearrangement links TRBV6-5 to TRBJ2-7; D gene ambiguous. The germline CDR1 and CDR2 sequences are MNHEY and SVGAGI. The CDR3 totals 13 residues. The ends were cut back, 0 bases at V and 6 bases at J, with 9 bases in the middle.

The chain carries TRBV19 and TRBJ1-2; 8 bases are a match to TRBD1. The V gene's germline CDR1 is LNHDA and CDR2 SQIVND (reference sequence). The ends lost 5 bases at V and 2 bases at J; junction bases unmatched: 7. The length of the CDR3 is 15 residues. CDR3 loop: CASSPWTGSNYGYTF. The CDR3 nucleotides read TGTGCCAGTAGTCCTTGGACAGGGTCGAACTATGGCTACACCTTC.

This chain uses TRBV19 with TRBJ1-5; 7 bases agree with TRBD1. From germline, CDR1 is LNHDA and CDR2 SQIVND (reference sequence). The CDR3 extends over 12 amino acids. J lost 7 bases, V lost 10 bases, and 7 bases had no gene match. The CDR3 DNA reads TGTGCCACTACAGGGGTCGGACAGCCCCAGCATTTT. Translating it yields CATTGVGQPQHF.

The V gene is TRBV19, the J gene TRBJ1-2, with D perhaps matching TRBD1 (5 bases). The CDR3 contains 13 residues. Trimming took 3 bases from V and 4 from J, leaving 9 bases between them. Germline values: CDR1 LNHDA, CDR2 SQIVND (reference sequence). The CDR3 spells CASSMETVYGYTF. In DNA form, the CDR3 reads TGTGCCAGTAGTATGGAGACAGTCTATGGCTACACCTTC.

The chain uses TRBV7-9 and TRBJ2-2; the D gene is possibly TRBD2 (6 bases). Germline V CDR1 and CDR2: SEHNR, FQNEAQ (reference sequence). Trimming shortened V by 5 bases and J by 6 bases, and 16 bases separated the two germline ends. The CDR3 consists of 15 residues. The CDR3 here is CASSVRGGVAGELFF. CDR3 sequence (DNA): TGTGCCAGCAGCGTAAGAGGAGGGGTTGCCGGGGAGCTGTTTTTT.

The chain uses TRBV6-1 and TRBJ1-2, with D hard to call. The CDR3 consists of 16 residues. Germline V CDR1 and CDR2: MNHNS, SASEGT. V dropped 4 bases and J dropped 0 bases, with 15 bases sitting between them. The CDR3 nucleotides are TGTGCCAGCAGTGTTTCGGTGGCGGCCACTAACTATGGCTACACCTTC. This encodes CASSVSVAATNYGYTF.

CDR3 bases: TGTGCCAGCGTTTCTAGCGGGGGGAAACAAGAGACCCAGTACTTC. Amino acid sequence: CASVSSGGKQETQYF. The chain is built from TRBV6-6 and TRBJ2-5, with 11 bases fitting TRBD2. Trimming at V came to 8 bases and at J to 2 bases, leaving 7 bases not matched to a gene. There are 15 residues in the CDR3. Germline CDR1 reads MNHNY; CDR2 reads SVGAGI (reference sequence).

V usage is TRBV18 and J usage is TRBJ1-3; D unclear. CDR1 and CDR2 (germline): KGHSH, LQKENI. The CDR3 runs 15 residues. Trimming shortened V by 6 bases and J by 0 bases, and 12 bases separated the two germline ends. CDR3 sequence reads: CASSPRSGSGNTIYF. The CDR3 nucleotides are TGTGCCAGCTCTCCCAGGTCAGGCTCTGGAAACACCATATATTTT.

The chain has TRBV5-1 and TRBJ1-2; the match to TRBD1 covers 8 bases. Germline CDR1 SGHRS, CDR2 YFSETQ. Trimming cost V 1 base and J 4 bases; bases outside gene matches: 0. This CDR3 spans 13 amino acids. The DNA of the CDR3 is TGCGCCAGCAGCTTGCAGGGGGCCTATGGCTACACCTTC. Encoded protein: CASSLQGAYGYTF.

The chain uses TRBV10-3 and TRBJ2-7; D not certain. Germline lookup yields CDR1 ENHRY and CDR2 SYGVKD. Trimming shortened V by 0 bases and J by 3 bases, and 3 bases separated the two germline ends. This CDR3 contains 12 residues. Here the CDR3 reads CAISESGYEQYF. The CDR3 DNA follows: TGTGCCATCAGTGAGTCCGGCTACGAGCAGTACTTC.

This clone has a single count. The rearrangement links TRBV5-1 to TRBJ2-7; 8 bases align to TRBD1. The ends lost 0 bases at V and 5 bases at J; junction bases unmatched: 7. The CDR3 has 15 residues. Germline assignment: CDR1 SGHRS and CDR2 YFSETQ. CDR3 sequence: CASSLEATGVNEQYF. CDR3 sequence (DNA): TGCGCCAGCAGCTTGGAGGCGACAGGGGTGAACGAGCAGTACTTC. Full variable domain (rest looked up from reference TRBV5-1 and TRBJ2-7): KAGVTQTPRYLIKTRGQQVTLSCSPISGHRSVSWYQQTPGQGLQFLFEYFSETQRNKGNFPGRFSGRQFSNSRSEMNVSTLELGDSALYLCASSLEATGVNEQYFGPGTRLTVT.

J is TRBJ2-3 and V is TRBV6-1, with D unresolved. Trimming removed 0 bases from V and 0 bases from J, with 7 bases in between. Per germline, CDR1 MNHNS and CDR2 SASEGT. This CDR3 spans 15 amino acids. The CDR3 coding sequence is TGTGCCAGCAGTGAAGCTCCAGTTAGCACAGATACGCAGTATTTT. As protein: CASSEAPVSTDTQYF.

This chain links TRBV5-6 with TRBJ2-7; D not certain. The CDR3 sequence is 14 residues long. Per germline, CDR1 SGHDT and CDR2 YYEEEE. V was trimmed by 1 base and J by 3 bases, leaving 11 bases between them. CDR3 residues: CASSLLGDNYEQYF. Here the CDR3 DNA reads TGTGCCAGCAGCTTGCTGGGCGACAACTACGAGCAGTACTTC.

This clone was recorded a few times. The CDR3 loop reads CASSIQTGGYTF. The DNA of the CDR3 is TGTGCCAGTAGTATTCAGACTGGGGGCTACACCTTC. The chain joins TRBV19 to TRBJ1-2; D unclear. Trimming removed 3 bases from V and 8 bases from J, with 10 bases in between. CDR3 length: 12 amino acids. The germline V gene encodes CDR1 LNHDA and CDR2 SQIVND (reference sequence).

This clone has a handful of counts. V and J are TRBV9 and TRBJ2-1; D is perhaps TRBD2 (5 bases). Trimming stripped 5 bases from V and 3 bases from J, with 12 bases between. The CDR3 extends over 14 amino acids. Germline values: CDR1 SGDLS, CDR2 YYNGEE. Written as DNA, the CDR3 is TGTGCCAGCAGTCCGGGCGGAGGCTACAATGAGCAGTTCTTC. This sequence encodes CASSPGGGYNEQFF.

The rearrangement links TRBV7-9 to TRBJ1-2, with D maybe TRBD1 (6 bases). CDR3 length: 18 amino acids. Germline V gene sequence: CDR1 SEHNR, CDR2 FQNEAQ (reference sequence). Trimming removed 0 bases from V and 1 base from J, with 18 bases in between. Written as DNA, the CDR3 is TGTGCCAGCAGCTTAGCTGATCGGACAGACAGCCTTAACTATGGCTACACCTTC. Translated, it gives CASSLADRTDSLNYGYTF.

CDR3: CASSGGGTSAGETQYF. The CDR3 DNA reads as TGCGCCAGCAGCGGGGGGGGTACTAGCGCGGGTGAGACCCAGTACTTC. The chain carries TRBV5-1 and TRBJ2-5; TRBD2 matches 7 bases. Germline CDR1 reads SGHRS; CDR2 reads YFSETQ. The CDR3 runs 16 residues. With 4 bases clipped from V and 5 bases from J, the junction kept 14 bases outside the gene matches.

The V gene is TRBV19, the J gene TRBJ1-5, with 9 nucleotides matching TRBD1. The trim removed 7 bases at V and 1 base at J, leaving 11 bases unmatched. The CDR3 totals 17 residues. Germline V lookup: CDR1 LNHDA, CDR2 SQIVND (reference sequence). The CDR3 DNA sequence: TGTGCCAGTATCCACACCGGGACAGGGAGGAGCAATCAGCCCCAGCATTTT. Its translation: CASIHTGTGRSNQPQHF.

The chain has TRBV11-2 and TRBJ2-1; 9 bases match TRBD2. There are 15 residues in the CDR3. V lost 3 bases, J lost 5 bases, and 5 bases stayed unmatched. Germline CDR1 and CDR2: SGHAT and FQNNGV. CDR3 protein: CASSFRASGDNEQFF. DNA for the CDR3: TGTGCCAGCAGCTTTCGGGCTAGCGGGGACAATGAGCAGTTCTTC.

The chain couples TRBV5-6 to TRBJ2-7; perhaps TRBD2 as D (6 bases). Germline CDR1 is SGHDT and CDR2 is YYEEEE. This CDR3 has 15 amino acids. V lost 5 bases and J lost 4, with 19 bases in between. CDR3 amino acids: CASRGGVAGRYEQYF. CDR3 in DNA: TGTGCCAGCAGGGGCGGCGTGGCAGGGAGGTACGAGCAGTACTTC.

Details on this clone: A junction boundary mismatches the germline segment, possibly from a read error. The chain carries TRBV7-9 and TRBJ2-5; 8 bases fit TRBD2. Looked up from germline, CDR1 is SEHNR and CDR2 is FQNEAQ (reference sequence). This CDR3 is built from 15 residues. CDR3 sequence reads: CSSSLIAGLEETQYF. In DNA form, the CDR3 reads TGTTCCAGCAGCTTAATAGCGGGGCTCGAAGAGACCCAGTACTTC.

The V and J genes are TRBV7-9 and TRBJ2-3; D might be TRBD2 (6 bases). Trimming took off 6 bases at V and 6 bases at J, with 13 bases between the two ends. The germline CDR1 and CDR2 sequences are SEHNR and FQNEAQ (reference sequence). The CDR3 has 13 amino acids. The CDR3 DNA reads TGTGCCAGCAGGTATCGGGGGACGGATACGCAGTATTTT. Protein product: CASRYRGTDTQYF.

The V gene is TRBV7-8, the J gene TRBJ2-3; 12 positions agree with TRBD2. The CDR3 covers 15 residues. Looked up from germline, CDR1 is SGHVS and CDR2 is FQNEAQ. With V trimmed by 6 bases and J by 4 bases, 5 bases remained unmatched. This CDR3 reads CASRLAGGRSDTQYF. For the CDR3, the DNA is TGTGCCAGCAGGCTAGCGGGGGGGCGGTCAGATACGCAGTATTTT.

J is TRBJ2-7 and V is TRBV29-1; D may be TRBD1 (6 bases). CDR1 SQVTM and CDR2 ANQGSEA come from the germline V gene. The CDR3 length is 13 residues. V lost 4 bases and J 2 bases, leaving 12 bases between the germline ends. The CDR3 region has the DNA TGCAGCGTTGGAGGGCAGGGGACCTACGAGCAGTACTTC. Translating gives CSVGGQGTYEQYF.

This clone was seen just once. The CDR3 sequence: CASSQDVGTGLYEQYF. The CDR3 nucleotides are TGCGCCAGCAGCCAAGATGTCGGGACAGGGCTCTACGAGCAGTACTTC. The rearrangement links TRBV4-3 to TRBJ2-7, with 9 positions matching TRBD1. V trimming: 0 bases; J trimming: 3 bases; junction bases outside the gene matches: 6. The CDR3 is 16 residues long. The germline V gene has CDR1 LGHNA and CDR2 YSLEER.

The gene calls are TRBV19 and TRBJ1-5; 7 bases match TRBD1. With V trimmed by 5 bases and J by 3 bases, 10 bases remained unmatched. Germline V gene data show CDR1 as LNHDA and CDR2 as SQIVND (reference sequence). CDR3 size: 16 residues. The CDR3 protein is CASSPWDRSPNQPQHF. As DNA, the CDR3 is TGTGCCAGTAGTCCGTGGGACAGATCACCCAATCAGCCCCAGCATTTT.

The chain uses TRBV19 and TRBJ2-5, with D perhaps matching TRBD2 (9 bases). Germline V CDR1 and CDR2: LNHDA, SQIVND (reference sequence). The length of the CDR3 is 18 residues. V was clipped by 5 bases and J by 3 bases, with 25 bases between them. The chain's CDR3 is CASSSRQGRGGRKETQYF. CDR3 sequence (DNA): TGTGCCAGTAGTTCCCGACAGGGGCGGGGGGGGAGGAAAGAGACCCAGTACTTC.

The chain links TRBV7-2 to TRBJ1-4; D call uncertain. This CDR3 is built from 15 residues. CDR1 and CDR2 (germline): SGHTA, FQGNSA. V was pared by 5 bases and J by 2 bases, with 12 bases between. CDR3 amino acids: CASSPQPGTNEKLFF. DNA for the CDR3: TGTGCCAGCAGCCCTCAACCCGGGACTAATGAAAAACTGTTTTTT.

J is TRBJ2-3 and V is TRBV6-1, with a tentative D call TRBD1 (6 bases). Trimming took off 9 bases at V and 2 bases at J, with 15 bases between the two ends. The CDR3 consists of 14 residues. Per the germline V gene, CDR1 is MNHNS and CDR2 is SASEGT. The CDR3: CARLGRGNTDTQYF. The CDR3 DNA reads TGTGCCAGGTTAGGTAGGGGGAACACAGATACGCAGTATTTT.

J is TRBJ2-1 and V is TRBV2, with a tentative D call TRBD2 (5 bases). The V end lost 8 bases, the J end lost 4 bases, and 15 bases lay between the germline ends. CDR3 length equals 14 residues. Germline CDR1 is SNHLY and CDR2 is FYNNEI. CDR3 coding DNA: TGTGCCAGCGGCGGGCCTCTCCCTTACAATGAGCAGTTCTTC. Its translation is CASGGPLPYNEQFF.

This clone was detected once. The chain has TRBV19 and TRBJ1-5, with 12 bases matching TRBD1. Unmatched junction bases numbered 9, after V lost 5 bases and J lost 4 bases. This CDR3 is 17 amino acids long. Germline V gene data show CDR1 as LNHDA and CDR2 as SQIVND (reference sequence). CDR3: CASSWDRGRLGNQPQHF. The DNA of the CDR3 is TGTGCCAGTAGTTGGGACAGGGGGCGGTTGGGGAATCAGCCCCAGCATTTT.